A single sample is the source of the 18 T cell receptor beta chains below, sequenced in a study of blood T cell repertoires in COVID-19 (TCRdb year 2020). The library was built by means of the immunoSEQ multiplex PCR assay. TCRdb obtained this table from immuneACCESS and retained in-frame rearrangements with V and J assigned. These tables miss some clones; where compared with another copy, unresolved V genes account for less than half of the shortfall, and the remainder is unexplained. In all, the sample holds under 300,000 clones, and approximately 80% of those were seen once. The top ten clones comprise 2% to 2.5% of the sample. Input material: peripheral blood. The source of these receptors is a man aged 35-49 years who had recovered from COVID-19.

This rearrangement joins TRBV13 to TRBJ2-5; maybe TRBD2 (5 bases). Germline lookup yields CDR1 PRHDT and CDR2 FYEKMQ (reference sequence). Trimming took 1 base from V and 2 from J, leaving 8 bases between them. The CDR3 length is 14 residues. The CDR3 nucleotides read TGTGCCAGCAGCTTAGATCCGGGGCAAGAGACCCAGTACTTC. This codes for CASSLDPGQETQYF.

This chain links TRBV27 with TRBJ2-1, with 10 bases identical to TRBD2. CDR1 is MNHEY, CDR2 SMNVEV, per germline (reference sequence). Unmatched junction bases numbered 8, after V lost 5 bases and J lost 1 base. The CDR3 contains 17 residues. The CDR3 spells CASSQFSSGGSYNEQFF. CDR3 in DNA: TGTGCCAGCAGTCAATTTTCTAGCGGGGGATCCTACAATGAGCAGTTCTTC.

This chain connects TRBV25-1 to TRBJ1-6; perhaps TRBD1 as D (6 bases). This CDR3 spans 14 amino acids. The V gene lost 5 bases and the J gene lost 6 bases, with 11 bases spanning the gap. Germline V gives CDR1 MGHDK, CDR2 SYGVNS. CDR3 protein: CASSWTVLNSPLHF. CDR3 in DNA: TGTGCCAGCAGTTGGACAGTACTTAATTCACCCCTCCACTTT. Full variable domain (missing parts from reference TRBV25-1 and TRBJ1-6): EADIYQTPRYLVIGTGKKITLECSQTMGHDKMYWYQQDPGMELHLIHYSYGVNSTEKGDLSSESTVSRIRTEHFPLTLESARPSHTSQYLCASSWTVLNSPLHFGNGTRLTVT.

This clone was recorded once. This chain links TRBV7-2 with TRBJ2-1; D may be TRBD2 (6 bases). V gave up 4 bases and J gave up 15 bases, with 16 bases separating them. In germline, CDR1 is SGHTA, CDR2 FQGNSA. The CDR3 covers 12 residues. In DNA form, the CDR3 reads TGTGCCAGCAGCTCGGGGGACCGTGCATGGTTCTTC. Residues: CASSSGDRAWFF.

DNA for the CDR3: TGTGCCAGCGGTATTGGTCGGACTAGCGGGAAGAATGAGCAGTTCTTC. This gives the protein CASGIGRTSGKNEQFF. This chain uses TRBV21-1 with TRBJ2-1; the table calls TRBD2, which could not be checked here. TRBV21-1 is tagged as a pseudogene. The CDR3 is made up of 16 amino acids.

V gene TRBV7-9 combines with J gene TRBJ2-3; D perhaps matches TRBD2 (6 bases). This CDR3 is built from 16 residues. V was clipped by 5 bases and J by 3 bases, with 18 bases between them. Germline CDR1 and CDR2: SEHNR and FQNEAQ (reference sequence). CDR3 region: CASSPWTGTWTDTQYF. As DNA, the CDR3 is TGTGCCAGCAGCCCTTGGACCGGGACTTGGACAGATACGCAGTATTTT.

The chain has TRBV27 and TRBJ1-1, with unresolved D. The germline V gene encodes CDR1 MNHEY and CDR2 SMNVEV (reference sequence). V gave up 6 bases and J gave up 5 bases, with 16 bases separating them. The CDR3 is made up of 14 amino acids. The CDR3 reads CASRQRGDRTEAFF. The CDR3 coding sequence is TGTGCCAGCAGACAGCGGGGAGACCGGACTGAAGCTTTCTTT.

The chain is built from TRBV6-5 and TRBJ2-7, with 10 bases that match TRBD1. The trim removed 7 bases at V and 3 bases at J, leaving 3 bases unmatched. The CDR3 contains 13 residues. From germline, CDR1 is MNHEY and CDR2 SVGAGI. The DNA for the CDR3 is TGTGCCAGCACGGACAGGGGGAGCTACGAGCAGTACTTC. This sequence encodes CASTDRGSYEQYF.

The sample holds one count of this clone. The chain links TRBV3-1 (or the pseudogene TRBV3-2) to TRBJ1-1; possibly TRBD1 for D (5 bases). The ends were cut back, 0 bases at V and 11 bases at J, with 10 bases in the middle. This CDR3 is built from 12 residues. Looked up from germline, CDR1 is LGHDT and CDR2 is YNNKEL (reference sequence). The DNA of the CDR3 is TGTGCCAGCAGCCAAGATGCAGGGTATGCTTTCTTT. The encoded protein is CASSQDAGYAFF.

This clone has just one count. As DNA, the CDR3 is TGTGCCAGCAGTGCCGGACAGGGGGGCACCGGGGAGCTGTTTTTT. Translating it yields CASSAGQGGTGELFF. The genes are TRBV9 and TRBJ2-2; 10 bases map to TRBD1. Germline CDR1 reads SGDLS; CDR2 reads YYNGEE. J was trimmed by 4 bases and V by 5 bases; bases with no gene match: 5. The CDR3 loop spans 15 amino acids.

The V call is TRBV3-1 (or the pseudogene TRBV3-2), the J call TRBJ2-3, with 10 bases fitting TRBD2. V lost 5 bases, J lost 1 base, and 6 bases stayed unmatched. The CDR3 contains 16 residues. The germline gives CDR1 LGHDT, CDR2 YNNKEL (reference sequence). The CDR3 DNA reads TGTGCCAGCAGCTACCTAGCGGGGGCTGGCACAGATACGCAGTATTTT. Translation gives CASSYLAGAGTDTQYF.

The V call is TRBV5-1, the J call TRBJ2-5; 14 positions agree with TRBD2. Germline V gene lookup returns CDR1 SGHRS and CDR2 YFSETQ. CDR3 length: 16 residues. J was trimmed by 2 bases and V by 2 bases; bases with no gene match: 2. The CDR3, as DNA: TGCGCCAGCAGCTTAAGACTAGCGGGGGGGCAAGAGACCCAGTACTTC. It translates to CASSLRLAGGQETQYF.

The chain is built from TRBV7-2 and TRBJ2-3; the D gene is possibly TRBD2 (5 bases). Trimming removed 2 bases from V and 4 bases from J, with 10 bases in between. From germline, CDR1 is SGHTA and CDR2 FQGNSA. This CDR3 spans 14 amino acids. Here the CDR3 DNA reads TGTGCCAGCAGCTTATTGTTGGGAGCAGATACGCAGTATTTT. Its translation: CASSLLLGADTQYF.

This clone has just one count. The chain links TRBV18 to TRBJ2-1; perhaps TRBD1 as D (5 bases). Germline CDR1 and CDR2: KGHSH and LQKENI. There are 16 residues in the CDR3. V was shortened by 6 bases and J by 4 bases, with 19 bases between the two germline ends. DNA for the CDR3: TGTGCCAGCTCTCCTAACCAGGGCCTTACTTACAATGAGCAGTTCTTC. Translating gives CASSPNQGLTYNEQFF.

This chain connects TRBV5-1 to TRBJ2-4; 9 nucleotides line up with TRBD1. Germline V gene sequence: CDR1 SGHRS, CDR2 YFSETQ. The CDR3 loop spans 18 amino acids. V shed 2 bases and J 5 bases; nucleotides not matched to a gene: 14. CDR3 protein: CASSLTGTGFVPQNIQYF. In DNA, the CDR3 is TGCGCCAGCAGCTTAACCGGGACAGGGTTCGTCCCCCAAAACATTCAGTACTTC.

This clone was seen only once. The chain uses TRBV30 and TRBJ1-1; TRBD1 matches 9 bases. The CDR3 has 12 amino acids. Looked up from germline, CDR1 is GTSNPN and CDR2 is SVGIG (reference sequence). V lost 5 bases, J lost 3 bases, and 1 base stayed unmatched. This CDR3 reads CAWGTGYTEAFF. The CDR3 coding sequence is TGTGCCTGGGGGACAGGGTACACTGAAGCTTTCTTT.

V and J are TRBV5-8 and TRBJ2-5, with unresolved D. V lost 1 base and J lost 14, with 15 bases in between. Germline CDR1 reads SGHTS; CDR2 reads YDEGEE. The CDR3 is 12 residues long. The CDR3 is CASSLLRRQTYF. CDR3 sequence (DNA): TGTGCCAGCAGCTTGTTAAGGCGACAAACATACTTC.

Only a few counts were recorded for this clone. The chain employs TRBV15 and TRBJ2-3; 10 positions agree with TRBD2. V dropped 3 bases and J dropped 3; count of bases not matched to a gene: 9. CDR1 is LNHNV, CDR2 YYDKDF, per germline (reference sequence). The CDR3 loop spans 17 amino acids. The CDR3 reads CATSRGLAGDLTDTQYF. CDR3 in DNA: TGTGCCACCAGCAGGGGTCTAGCGGGAGACCTAACAGATACGCAGTATTTT.